What follows are 11 T cell receptor beta chains derived from one specimen sequenced in a study of cytomegalovirus exposure and HLA in healthy donors. Amplification used 60 Vbeta primers and 13 Jbeta primers. Profiled with immunoSEQ multiplex PCR; TCRdb holds only in-frame clones, not every one. Among more than 95,000 clones listed, approximately 69% were seen once. The source material was PBMCs. The receptor source for this set is a woman in her forties or fifties in good health and CMV-seropositive.

V is TRBV7-6 and J is TRBJ1-1; D may be TRBD1 (6 bases). Deletions cut 1 base from V and 5 bases from J, with 11 bases between. The CDR3 spans 14 residues. Looked up from germline, CDR1 is SGHVS and CDR2 is FNYEAQ. The CDR3 region has the DNA TGTGCCAGCAGCTTAGTGGGGGCTGGGACTGAAGCTTTCTTT. Protein sequence: CASSLVGAGTEAFF.

This chain joins TRBV12-5 and TRBJ1-3, with D possibly matching TRBD1 (5 bases). The CDR3 sequence is 15 residues long. V was clipped by 1 base and J by 0 bases, with 7 bases between them. CDR1 LGHNT and CDR2 FRNRAP come from the germline V gene. The CDR3 spells CASGLGQRSGNTIYF. CDR3 nucleotides: TGTGCTAGTGGTTTGGGACAGCGCTCTGGAAACACCATATATTTT. Full variable domain (missing parts from reference TRBV12-5 and TRBJ1-3): DARVTQTPRHKVTEMGQEVTMRCQPILGHNTVFWYRQTMMQGLELLAYFRNRAPLDDSGMPKDRFSAEMPDATLATLKIQPSEPRDSAVYFCASGLGQRSGNTIYFGEGSWLTVV.

The genes are TRBV28 and TRBJ2-5; 7 nucleotides align to TRBD2. Germline CDR1 MDHEN, CDR2 SYDVKM. With V trimmed by 0 bases and J by 4 bases, 5 bases remained unmatched. The CDR3 is made up of 15 amino acids. CDR3 amino acids: CASSLWAGEGETQYF. CDR3 nucleotides: TGTGCCAGCAGTTTATGGGCGGGAGAGGGAGAGACCCAGTACTTC.

This sequence joins TRBV5-6 and TRBJ2-7; TRBD1 agrees at 7 bases. This CDR3 region has 14 residues. The J segment lost 9 bases and the V segment lost 0 bases, leaving 9 bases of the junction unmatched. Germline V CDR1 and CDR2: SGHDT, YYEEEE. This CDR3 is CASSLVRQGSLQYF. DNA for the CDR3: TGTGCCAGCAGCTTGGTTCGACAGGGTTCCCTGCAGTACTTC. The variable domain in full, completed from reference TRBV5-6 and TRBJ2-7, reads DAGVTQSPTHLIKTRGQQVTLRCSPKSGHDTVSWYQQALGQGPQFIFQYYEEEERQRGNFPDRFSGHQFPNYSSELNVNALLLGDSALYLCASSLVRQGSLQYFGPGTRLTVT.

The gene calls are TRBV30 and TRBJ1-4; D is undetermined. The CDR3 totals 15 residues. V lost 0 bases and J lost 1, with 9 bases in between. Germline CDR1 and CDR2: GTSNPN and SVGIG (reference sequence). The CDR3 is CAWSVAGITNEKLFF. In DNA, the CDR3 is TGTGCCTGGAGTGTAGCCGGGATAACTAATGAAAAACTGTTTTTT.

The rearrangement joins TRBV11-2 to TRBJ1-5; D is possibly TRBD1 (6 bases). The CDR3 totals 15 residues. Germline-derived CDR1 and CDR2 are SGHAT and FQNNGV. With 4 bases removed from V and 3 bases from J, the gap between germline ends came to 13 bases. The CDR3: CASSSGAGPNQPQHF. In DNA, the CDR3 is TGTGCCAGCAGCTCAGGGGCAGGCCCCAATCAGCCCCAGCATTTT.

V usage is TRBV7-9 and J usage is TRBJ2-3; 8 nucleotides line up with TRBD2. The CDR3 is 16 residues long. Looked up from germline, CDR1 is SEHNR and CDR2 is FQNEAQ (reference sequence). V shed 2 bases and J 2 bases; nucleotides not matched to a gene: 6. In DNA form, the CDR3 reads TGTGCCAGCAGCTTATTCACGGGGGGGGCCACAGATACGCAGTATTTT. This gives the protein CASSLFTGGATDTQYF.

This clone was counted a few times. The chain employs TRBV2 and TRBJ1-1, with TRBD1 identical over 10 bases. This CDR3 is 14 amino acids long. The junction had 1 base not matched to a gene; V was cut back by 3 bases and J by 3 bases. The V gene's germline CDR1 is SNHLY and CDR2 FYNNEI. For the CDR3, the DNA is TGTGCCAGCAGTGATGGACAGGGGGACACTGAAGCTTTCTTT. Amino acid sequence: CASSDGQGDTEAFF.

There are a few counts of this clone. The chain carries TRBV10-3 and TRBJ1-2, with a weak D call TRBD1 (5 bases). Between the trimmed V and J ends, which lost 5 bases and 4 bases, there was a span of 11 bases. Germline values: CDR1 ENHRY, CDR2 SYGVKD. This CDR3 contains 13 residues. The CDR3 loop reads CAISPDTTYGYTF. The DNA of the CDR3 is TGTGCCATCAGTCCGGACACCACCTATGGCTACACCTTC.

The CDR3 protein is CASSQGGQGQPQHF. CDR3 DNA sequence: TGTGCCAGCAGCCAAGGGGGTCAGGGTCAGCCCCAGCATTTT. The chain carries TRBV4-2 and TRBJ1-5; D possibly corresponds to TRBD1 (5 bases). Germline V gene lookup returns CDR1 LGHNA and CDR2 YNFKEQ. V was pared by 1 base and J by 6 bases, with 10 bases between. CDR3 size: 14 residues.

This clone was seen only a few times. The chain joins TRBV18 to TRBJ2-7; D is possibly TRBD1 (5 bases). Germline V CDR1 and CDR2: KGHSH, LQKENI. Trimming shortened V by 2 bases and J by 1 base, and 15 bases separated the two germline ends. The CDR3 runs 16 residues. CDR3 bases: TGTGCCAGCTCACCAATGGCAGGGCGTCTGTCCTACGAGCAGTACTTC. Protein sequence: CASSPMAGRLSYEQYF. Full variable domain (outside the CDR3, taken from reference TRBV18 and TRBJ2-7): NAGVMQNPRHLVRRRGQEARLRCSPMKGHSHVYWYRQLPEEGLKFMVYLQKENIIDESGMPKERFSAEFPKEGPSILRIQQVVRGDSAAYFCASSPMAGRLSYEQYFGPGTRLTVT.